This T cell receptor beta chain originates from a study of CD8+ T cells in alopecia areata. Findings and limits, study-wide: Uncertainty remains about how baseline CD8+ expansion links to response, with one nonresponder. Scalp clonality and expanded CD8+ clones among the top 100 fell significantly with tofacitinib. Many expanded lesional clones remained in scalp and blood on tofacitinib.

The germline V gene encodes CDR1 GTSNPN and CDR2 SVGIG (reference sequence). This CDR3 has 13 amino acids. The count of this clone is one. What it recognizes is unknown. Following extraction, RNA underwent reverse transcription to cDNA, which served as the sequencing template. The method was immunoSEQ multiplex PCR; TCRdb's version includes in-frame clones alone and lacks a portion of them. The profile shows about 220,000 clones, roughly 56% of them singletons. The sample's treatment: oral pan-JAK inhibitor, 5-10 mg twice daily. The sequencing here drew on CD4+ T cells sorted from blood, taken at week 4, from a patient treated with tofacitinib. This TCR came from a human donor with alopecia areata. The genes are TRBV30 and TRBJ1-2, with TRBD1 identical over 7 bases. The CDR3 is CASPDRTNYGYTF. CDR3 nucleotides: TGTGCGTCCCCGGACAGGACTAACTATGGCTACACCTTC. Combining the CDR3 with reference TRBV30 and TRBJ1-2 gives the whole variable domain SQTIHQWPATLVQPVGSPLSLECTVEGTSNPNLYWYRQAAGRGLQLLFYSVGIGQISSEVPQNLSASRPQDRQFILSSKKLLLSDSGFYLCASPDRTNYGYTFGSGTRLTVV.